This TCR beta chain was documented in a study of monozygotic twins with cystic fibrosis. Profiling relied on immunoSEQ multiplex PCR, and the TCRdb table lists in-frame clones only, not all of them. The repertoire holds about 39,000 clones, with 90% to 95% as singletons. Notes on this clone: Its cognate antigen is unknown.

CDR3 length: 14 amino acids. Trimming stripped 3 bases from V and 3 bases from J, with 9 bases between. Germline assignment: CDR1 SGHTA and CDR2 FQGNSA. Study-wide results and caveats: Low clonality (median around 0.0095) suggested a mostly naive repertoire. V usage most resembled the co-twin in 13 of 16 pairs.

V usage is TRBV7-2 and J usage is TRBJ1-5, with a tentative D call TRBD1 (5 bases). The source material was blood. The clonotype was recovered from a boy younger than 10 with cystic fibrosis. CDR3 sequence reads: CASSFGGFNQPQHF. The CDR3 nucleotides are TGTGCCAGCAGCTTCGGGGGGTTCAATCAGCCCCAGCATTTT.